This T cell receptor beta chain appears in the sequencing data of a study of T cells in Graves' hyperthyroidism and ophthalmopathy. Amplification of TCR beta CDR3 regions was performed using RNA transcripts as template. RT-PCR in the first round (using the HTBI primer set) targeted the TCR CDR3. MiXCR, run by TCRdb on the multiplex PCR reads, gives a single entry per CDR3 protein. The sample records 600,000 to 800,000 distinct CDR3 sequences, around a third being singletons. Germline assignment: CDR1 SGHNT and CDR2 YENEEA. The CDR3 runs to 16 residues. Losses at the gene ends were 3 bases for V and 2 bases for J; bases not matched to a gene: 4. A few counts support this clonotype.

This receptor was taken from a woman in her 40s with Graves' hyperthyroidism. The chain uses TRBV11-3 and TRBJ1-3; TRBD1 matches at 10 bases. Sample: blood. The CDR3 sequence is CASSLIDRGPGNTIYF. The CDR3 DNA sequence: TGTGCCAGCAGCTTGATAGACAGGGGGCCTGGAAACACCATATATTTT.